This is a list of T cell receptor beta chains from one sample in a study of OX40 agonist ivuxolimab in advanced cancers. Generated by immunoSEQ multiplex PCR, the TCRdb table keeps only in-frame clones and is missing some. The sample contains more than 12,000 clones, more than 75% of which appear only once. The sample was CD4+ or CD8+ T cells sorted from blood, taken in a trial of the OX40 agonist ivuxolimab. Receptors were obtained from an adult with an advanced solid tumor such as melanoma, head and neck, liver or kidney cancer. Each CDR3 is given with its conserved first and last residue. D genes are given only for firm matches. The listing skips clone size in some rows; elsewhere it reads once, few, many or a size class.

>TRBJ2-3|-|TRBD2|TRBV29-1
CSVEGKGLAGYQDTQYF
TGCAGCGTTGAAGGCAAGGGGCTAGCGGGATATCAAGATACGCAGTATTTT
>TRBJ2-7|-|TRBD2|TRBV9
CASSESGSVREEQYF
TGTGCCAGCAGCGAAAGCGGGAGTGTACGGGAAGAGCAGTACTTC
>TRBJ2-7|-|-|TRBV2
CASSELGTYEQYF
TGTGCCAGCAGTGAACTGGGCACCTACGAGCAGTACTTC
>TRBJ2-7|-|-|TRBV29-1
CSVAGTVSSYEQYF
TGCAGCGTCGCCGGGACTGTGAGCTCCTACGAGCAGTACTTC
>TRBJ1-1|-|-|TRBV5-1
CASSRSGPTLGTEAFF
TGTGCCAGCAGCCGTAGCGGCCCCACCCTGGGTACTGAAGCTTTCTTT
>TRBJ1-4|-|-|TRBV4-2
CASSPAGIATNEKLFF
TGTGCCAGCAGCCCCGCCGGGATCGCAACTAATGAAAAACTGTTTTTT
>TRBJ2-7|-|TRBD1|TRBV27
CASWGQGARSPAGSSYEQYF
TGTGCCAGCTGGGGACAGGGGGCGAGGTCTCCGGCCGGGAGCTCCTACGAGCAGTACTTC
>TRBJ2-7|-|-|TRBV6-5
CASSMPGEHYEQYF
TGTGCCAGCAGTATGCCGGGAGAGCACTACGAGCAGTACTTC
>TRBJ2-1|-|-|TRBV21-1
CASSKRLGHSDNEQFF
TGTGCCAGCAGTAAACGGTTGGGACATAGCGACAATGAGCAGTTCTTC
>TRBJ2-1|-|-|TRBV10-3
CAISESSALYNEQFF
TGTGCCATCAGTGAGTCTAGCGCCCTTTACAATGAGCAGTTCTTC
>TRBJ2-1|-|-|TRBV6-6
CASQPKMFSYNEQFF
TGTGCCAGCCAACCGAAGATGTTCTCCTACAATGAGCAGTTCTTC
>TRBJ2-7|-|TRBD2|TRBV2
CASSGGLDHEQYF
TGTGCCAGCAGTGGTGGACTAGACCACGAGCAGTACTTC
>TRBJ1-1|-|-|TRBV19
CASSMSGATEAFF
TGTGCCAGTAGTATGTCGGGGGCGACTGAAGCTTTCTTT
>TRBJ2-2|once|-|TRBV7-9
CASSETAANTGELFF
TGTGCCAGCAGCGAGACGGCGGCCAACACCGGGGAGCTGTTTTTT
>TRBJ1-5|-|-|TRBV27
CASSKSGGGNNQPQHF
TGTGCCAGCAGCAAATCCGGGGGGGGGAACAATCAGCCCCAGCATTTT
>TRBJ1-2|few|-|TRBV11-2
CASSHGSHGSTGYTF
TGTGCCAGCAGCCACGGCTCTCACGGATCAACCGGCTACACCTTC
>TRBJ1-5|-|-|TRBV4-3
CASSRDISNQPQHF
TGCGCCAGCAGCCGGGACATTAGCAATCAGCCCCAGCATTTT
>TRBJ2-2|-|TRBD1|TRBV19
CASSRAYRGYSNTGELFF
TGTGCCAGTAGTAGGGCCTACAGGGGTTATTCGAACACCGGGGAGCTGTTTTTT
>TRBJ2-5|-|TRBD2|TRBV7-9
CASSPPGTSGETQYF
TGTGCCAGCAGCCCCCCTGGGACTAGCGGTGAGACCCAGTACTTC
>TRBJ2-3|-|-|TRBV4-3
CASSQVGQSDTQYF
TGCGCCAGCAGCCAAGTCGGCCAGTCAGATACGCAGTATTTT
>TRBJ2-7|few|TRBD1|TRBV19
CASSGDRGGKLYEQYF
TGTGCCAGTAGCGGTGACAGGGGCGGGAAATTGTACGAGCAGTACTTC
>TRBJ1-2|-|-|TRBV7-9
CASVRGGDGYTF
TGTGCCAGCGTAAGGGGAGGTGATGGCTACACCTTC
>TRBJ1-1|-|-|TRBV4-3
CASSQGPFGEAFF
TGCGCCAGCAGCCAAGGGCCATTTGGTGAAGCTTTCTTT
>TRBJ2-7|-|-|TRBV5-8
CASFGGGEQYF
TGTGCCAGCTTTGGGGGCGGGGAGCAGTACTTC
>TRBJ2-7|-|-|TRBV14
CASSQGWNYEQYF
TGTGCCAGCAGCCAAGGCTGGAATTACGAGCAGTACTTC
>TRBJ2-7|-|TRBD1|TRBV5-4
CASSTYRGWEQYF
TGTGCCAGCAGCACGTACAGGGGATGGGAGCAGTACTTC
>TRBJ2-2|-|TRBD2|TRBV9
CASSMREEVGELFF
TGTGCCAGCAGCATGCGGGAGGAGGTCGGGGAGCTGTTTTTT
>TRBJ1-5|-|TRBD1|TRBV28
CASSDTGVIQPQHF
TGTGCCAGCAGTGATACAGGGGTGATTCAGCCCCAGCATTTT
>TRBJ2-5|-|-|TRBV19
CASARDGGETQYF
TGTGCCAGTGCCCGGGACGGAGGTGAGACCCAGTACTTC
>TRBJ2-5|-|-|TRBV16
CASSLPADGKTQYF
TGTGCCAGCAGTCTCCCGGCCGACGGGAAGACCCAGTACTTC
>TRBJ1-2|-|-|TRBV28
CASSYSGRGGYTF
TGTGCCAGCAGTTACTCCGGAAGGGGTGGCTACACCTTC
>TRBJ2-2|medium-sized|-|TRBV6-5
CATASKGAGELFF
TGTGCCACAGCCTCCAAGGGGGCCGGGGAGCTGTTTTTT
>TRBJ2-7|few|-|TRBV19
CASSKRGSAYEQYF
TGTGCCAGTAGTAAGAGGGGTAGCGCATACGAGCAGTACTTC
>TRBJ2-7|-|-|TRBV30
CAWSVGSYEQYF
TGTGCCTGGAGTGTAGGTAGTTACGAGCAGTACTTC
>TRBJ2-1|-|-|TRBV6-6
CASSYTLNNEQFF
TGTGCCAGCAGTTACACCCTGAACAATGAGCAGTTCTTC
>TRBJ2-7|medium-sized|-|TRBV5-6
CASAEGHYRGEQYF
TGTGCCAGCGCGGAGGGACACTACCGCGGCGAGCAGTACTTC
>TRBJ2-3|-|-|TRBV21-1
CASSPAGGSGVRPTDTQYF
TGTGCCAGCAGCCCAGCGGGGGGTAGCGGGGTCAGACCCACAGATACGCAGTATTTT
>TRBJ2-7|-|-|TRBV11-2
CASSSDPTYEQYF
TGTGCCAGCAGCTCGGACCCGACCTACGAGCAGTACTTC
>TRBJ2-7|medium-sized|-|TRBV5-1
CASSWDKSYEQYF
TGCGCCAGCAGCTGGGACAAATCCTACGAGCAGTACTTC
>TRBJ2-7|-|TRBD2|TRBV4-2
CASSQGTSGTYEQYF
TGTGCCAGCAGCCAAGGAACTAGCGGGACCTACGAGCAGTACTTC
>TRBJ2-7|-|TRBD1|TRBV10-3
CATNEGTGRTYEQYF
TGTGCCACCAACGAGGGGACAGGACGTACCTACGAGCAGTACTTC
>TRBJ1-1|-|-|TRBV7-9
CASRVTTGRSEAFF
TGTGCCAGCAGGGTCACGACAGGACGGAGTGAAGCTTTCTTT
>TRBJ2-7|-|-|TRBV7-2
CASSLVTTPSPYEQYF
TGTGCCAGCAGCTTAGTGACGACCCCCAGCCCCTACGAGCAGTACTTC
>TRBJ1-4|-|-|TRBV19
CASSMRPGLPKEKLFF
TGTGCCAGTAGTATGAGGCCCGGATTGCCCAAGGAAAAACTGTTTTTT
>TRBJ1-5|-|-|TRBV28
CASSFFGTLLIDSNQPQHF
TGTGCCAGCAGTTTCTTCGGGACACTGCTTATCGATAGCAATCAGCCCCAGCATTTT
>TRBJ2-1|medium-sized|-|TRBV6-4
CASSLSGTAGEQFF
TGTGCCAGCAGCCTATCCGGGACGGCGGGTGAGCAGTTCTTC
>TRBJ2-1|-|-|TRBV13
CASRAGKLEGNEQFF
TGTGCCAGTCGCGCAGGGAAACTGGAGGGGAATGAGCAGTTCTTC
>TRBJ2-1|-|TRBD2|TRBV28
CASSSLRRGARWSEQFF
TGTGCCAGCAGTTCATTAAGGCGGGGGGCGCGGTGGAGTGAGCAGTTCTTC
>TRBJ2-1|-|TRBD2|TRBV25-1
CASSAPRLARNEQFF
TGTGCCAGCAGTGCCCCGAGACTAGCGAGGAATGAGCAGTTCTTC
>TRBJ1-1|-|-|TRBV4-1
CASSHTQGNTEAFF
TGCGCCAGCAGCCACACACAGGGGAACACTGAAGCTTTCTTT
>TRBJ2-7|-|TRBD2|TRBV4-2
CASSPIAGGPREQYF
TGTGCCAGCAGCCCCATAGCGGGAGGGCCGAGGGAGCAGTACTTC
>TRBJ2-5|-|-|TRBV10-3
CAISGAGAGETQYF
TGTGCCATCAGTGGGGCGGGGGCCGGGGAGACCCAGTACTTC
>TRBJ1-1|-|TRBD1|TRBV7-2
CASKLGRGQGTEAFF
TGTGCCAGCAAGTTGGGAAGGGGGCAGGGCACTGAAGCTTTCTTT
>TRBJ1-2|-|-|TRBV6-6
CASSYPDGGGGYTF
TGTGCCAGCAGTTACCCCGACGGTGGAGGTGGCTACACCTTC
>TRBJ2-7|-|TRBD1|TRBV6-5
CASTPQGFTYEQYF
TGTGCCAGCACCCCACAGGGGTTTACCTACGAGCAGTACTTC
>TRBJ1-2|once|-|TRBV27
CASSFWAPGILGGYTF
TGTGCCAGCAGTTTTTGGGCCCCGGGAATTTTGGGGGGCTACACCTTC
>TRBJ2-2|-|-|TRBV6-5
CASSIVPGELFF
TGTGCCAGCAGTATCGTGCCCGGGGAGCTGTTTTTT
>TRBJ2-3|-|TRBD2|TRBV9
CASSVVAGESTDTQYF
TGTGCCAGCAGCGTAGTGGCGGGAGAGAGCACAGATACGCAGTATTTT
>TRBJ2-1|-|-|TRBV19
CASSIDGGNPYNEQFF
TGTGCCAGTAGTATAGATGGCGGAAATCCCTACAATGAGCAGTTCTTC